One sample yielded the 19 T cell receptor beta chains listed below, sequenced in a study of regulatory T cells in long-lasting Graves disease. TCR beta libraries were built with iRepertoire HTBI primers and Arm-PCR of CDR3 regions. TCRdb passed the multiplex PCR reads through MiXCR, listing each CDR3 protein once. The repertoire consists of 400,000 to 500,000 distinct CDR3 sequences, with approximately 15% occurring once and the leading ten covering under 9%. Time point indicated: newly diagnosed GD, antithyroid drugs for less than 3 months. PBMCs provided the RNA from which the TCR library was made. The data were also submitted as part of a second study, on T cells in Graves' hyperthyroidism and ophthalmopathy.

This material consisted of peripheral blood mononuclear cells (PBMCs), taken at new diagnosis, from a patient treated with antithyroid drugs. These receptors all come from a woman between 40 and 55 years old with Graves disease.

The chain couples TRBV14 to TRBJ2-3, with TRBD1 as a possible D gene (6 bases). The germline V gene has CDR1 SGHDN and CDR2 FVKESK. This CDR3 has 15 amino acids. Deletions cut 4 bases from V and 3 bases from J, with 14 bases between. The CDR3 DNA follows: TGTGCCAGCAGCCTGTACAGGGTTGGAACAGATACGCAGTATTTT. It codes for CASSLYRVGTDTQYF. The entire variable domain, with the rest obtained from reference TRBV14 and TRBJ2-3, is as follows: EAGVTQFPSHSVIEKGQTVTLRCDPISGHDNLYWYRRVMGKEIKFLLHFVKESKQDESGMPNNRFLAERTGGTYSTLKVQPAELEDSGVYFCASSLYRVGTDTQYFGPGTRLTVL.

This clonotype was observed many times. The chain joins TRBV2 to TRBJ1-4; D remains ambiguous. Trimming pared 1 base from V and 7 bases from J, leaving 13 bases between. Germline V gene data show CDR1 as SNHLY and CDR2 as FYNNEI. CDR3 size: 15 residues. The CDR3 reads CASSEGVIWSEKLFF. The DNA of the CDR3 is TGTGCCAGCAGTGAAGGAGTGATCTGGAGTGAAAAACTGTTTTTT.

The sample holds a few counts of this clonotype. V gene TRBV14 combines with J gene TRBJ2-3; 13 positions agree with TRBD2. The CDR3 has 18 amino acids. CDR1 and CDR2 (germline): SGHDN, FVKESK. V shed 3 bases, J shed 5 bases, and the junction held 11 bases outside the gene matches. The CDR3 DNA is TGTGCCAGCAGCCATCTTAGGGGACTAGCGGGACGAAAAGATACGCAGTATTTT. Translation gives CASSHLRGLAGRKDTQYF. Combining the CDR3 with reference TRBV14 and TRBJ2-3 gives the whole variable domain EAGVTQFPSHSVIEKGQTVTLRCDPISGHDNLYWYRRVMGKEIKFLLHFVKESKQDESGMPNNRFLAERTGGTYSTLKVQPAELEDSGVYFCASSHLRGLAGRKDTQYFGPGTRLTVL.

This clonotype showed up just once. A clone one base away is much larger, so this may be a read error. The chain recombines TRBV27 with TRBJ1-1; D is unclear. CDR3 length: 13 residues. The V gene lost 4 bases and the J gene lost 7 bases, with 13 bases spanning the gap. CDR1 is MNHEY, CDR2 SMNVEV, per germline (reference sequence). Here the CDR3 reads CASSSAAGVEAFF. The CDR3 DNA is TGTGCCAGCAGTTCAGCGGCCGGGGTTGAAGCTTTCTTT.

This clonotype was seen a single time. This chain links TRBV5-5 with TRBJ2-1, with 8 bases aligning to TRBD2. V dropped 4 bases and J dropped 5; count of bases not matched to a gene: 11. This CDR3 has 16 residues. Germline V CDR1 and CDR2: SGHKS, YYEKEE (reference sequence). The CDR3: CASSPSGSGFNNEQFF. The DNA of the CDR3 is TGTGCCAGCAGCCCCAGCGGGAGCGGGTTCAACAATGAGCAGTTCTTC. The full variable domain, its missing parts supplied by reference TRBV5-5 and TRBJ2-1, is DAGVTQSPTHLIKTRGQQVTLRCSPISGHKSVSWYQQVLGQGPQFIFQYYEKEERGRGNFPDRFSARQFPNYSSELNVNALLLGDSALYLCASSPSGSGFNNEQFFGPGTRLTVL.

Many counts were recorded for this clonotype. The chain employs TRBV11-3 and TRBJ2-1; 7 positions agree with TRBD2. Per the germline V gene, CDR1 is SGHNT and CDR2 is YENEEA. The CDR3 consists of 15 residues. After removal of 5 bases from V and 10 bases from J, the junction contained 14 bases not matched to a gene. The CDR3 nucleotides read TGTGCCAGCAGCCCCTCAGGGCGGGAGTTCGGGGAGCAGTTCTTC. Its translation is CASSPSGREFGEQFF.

This clonotype was found many times. This chain connects TRBV30 to TRBJ2-5, with D unclear. The V gene lost 3 bases and the J gene lost 2 bases, with 4 bases spanning the gap. CDR1 GTSNPN and CDR2 SVGIG come from the germline V gene (reference sequence). The CDR3 loop spans 11 amino acids. CDR3 in amino acids: CAWSEQETQYF. The DNA for the CDR3 is TGTGCCTGGAGCGAGCAAGAGACCCAGTACTTC. Supplemented by reference TRBV30 and TRBJ2-5, the full variable domain reads SQTIHQWPATLVQPVGSPLSLECTVEGTSNPNLYWYRQAAGRGLQLLFYSVGIGQISSEVPQNLSASRPQDRQFILSSKKLLLSDSGFYLCAWSEQETQYFGPGTRLLVL.

This clonotype has a handful of counts. The rearrangement uses TRBV12-5 and TRBJ2-7; 10 positions agree with TRBD1. J was trimmed by 6 bases and V by 8 bases; bases with no gene match: 10. Germline V gives CDR1 LGHNT, CDR2 FRNRAP. This CDR3 is built from 14 residues. CDR3 DNA sequence: TGTGCTAGTAGATCCGGGACAGGGGACGGCGAGCAGTACTTC. It encodes CASRSGTGDGEQYF. Complete variable domain (other parts from reference TRBV12-5 and TRBJ2-7): DARVTQTPRHKVTEMGQEVTMRCQPILGHNTVFWYRQTMMQGLELLAYFRNRAPLDDSGMPKDRFSAEMPDATLATLKIQPSEPRDSAVYFCASRSGTGDGEQYFGPGTRLTVT.

Ten or more counts support this clonotype. CDR3 amino acids: CASSIGDSTLVRFF. In DNA, the CDR3 is TGTGCCAGTAGTATTGGGGACTCTACACTAGTTCGGTTCTTC. J is TRBJ2-1 and V is TRBV19, with a tentative D call TRBD2 (6 bases). The CDR3 runs to 14 residues. Trimming pared 3 bases from V and 15 bases from J, leaving 21 bases between. From germline, CDR1 is LNHDA and CDR2 SQIVND (reference sequence).

The sample holds many counts of this clonotype. The chain employs TRBV11-2 and TRBJ2-1; possible D gene TRBD1, 6 bases. There are 15 residues in the CDR3. The germline gives CDR1 SGHAT, CDR2 FQNNGV. Trimming took 4 bases from V and 4 from J, leaving 14 bases between them. The CDR3 DNA is TGTGCCAGCAGCTCCAACCCTGACAGGTACAATGAGCAGTTCTTC. This encodes CASSSNPDRYNEQFF. Using reference TRBV11-2 and TRBJ2-1 for the parts outside the CDR3, the full variable domain is EAGVAQSPRYKIIEKRQSVAFWCNPISGHATLYWYQQILGQGPKLLIQFQNNGVVDDSQLPKDRFSAERLKGVDSTLKIQPAKLEDSAVYLCASSSNPDRYNEQFFGPGTRLTVL.

The chain combines TRBV6-2 or TRBV6-3 with TRBJ2-1, with D possibly being TRBD2 (6 bases). Looked up from germline, CDR1 is MNHEY and CDR2 is SVGEGT. Trimming pared 2 bases from V and 2 bases from J, leaving 10 bases between. The CDR3 has 15 amino acids. The CDR3 DNA sequence: TGTGCCAGCAGTTACGGCGGGGCCCCCTACAATGAGCAGTTCTTC. As protein: CASSYGGAPYNEQFF.

CDR3 sequence: CASSPLDSSNTEAFF. The CDR3 DNA sequence: TGTGCCAGCAGCCCCCTCGACAGTTCGAACACTGAAGCTTTCTTT. V is TRBV9 and J is TRBJ1-1, with a tentative D call TRBD1 (5 bases). The CDR3 extends over 15 amino acids. The V and J ends lost 4 bases and 1 base respectively, with 14 bases between them. Per the germline V gene, CDR1 is SGDLS and CDR2 is YYNGEE.

This clonotype was seen only a few times. The junction departs from germline at one end; a sequencing error may be responsible. V is TRBV28 and J is TRBJ2-4; D gene unclear. The V gene's germline CDR1 is MDHEN and CDR2 SYDVKM. This CDR3 region has 12 residues. CDR3 sequence reads: CASSSRLNIRYF. CDR3 bases: TGTGCCAGCAGTTCCAGATTGAACATTCGGTACTTC.

Ten or more counts support this clonotype. The V and J genes are TRBV13 and TRBJ1-2, with a possible D match to TRBD1 (6 bases). The germline CDR1 and CDR2 sequences are PRHDT and FYEKMQ (reference sequence). Trimming stripped 0 bases from V and 4 bases from J, with 15 bases between. This CDR3 is 16 amino acids long. CDR3 region: CASSLGLKGTLYGYTF. CDR3 DNA sequence: TGTGCCAGCAGCTTAGGCCTAAAAGGGACACTCTATGGCTACACCTTC.

This clonotype came up many times. V and J are TRBV27 and TRBJ2-7; D gene uncertain. The ends were cut back, 4 bases at V and 5 bases at J, with 9 bases in the middle. This CDR3 contains 12 residues. The germline CDR1 and CDR2 sequences are MNHEY and SMNVEV (reference sequence). The CDR3 sequence: CASSSLGHEQYF. CDR3 DNA sequence: TGTGCCAGCAGTTCGCTCGGCCACGAGCAGTACTTC.

J is TRBJ2-5 and V is TRBV29-1, with 12 bases matching TRBD2. Looked up from germline, CDR1 is SQVTM and CDR2 is ANQGSEA. The CDR3 totals 16 residues. CDR3 bases: TGCAACGTGACTAGCGGGAGCTTAACCCCGGAAGAGACCCAGTACTTC. It is translated as CNVTSGSLTPEETQYF. The entire variable domain, with the rest obtained from reference TRBV29-1 and TRBJ2-5, is as follows: SAVISQKPSRDICQRGTSLTIQCQVDSQVTMMFWYRQQPGQSLTLIATANQGSEATYESGFVIDKFPISRPNLTFSTLTVSNMSPEDSSIYLCNVTSGSLTPEETQYFGPGTRLLVL.

This clonotype was seen a few times. In nucleotides, the CDR3 is TGTGCCAGTAGTATCCAGGCCCTCCCCAACAATGAGCAGTTCTTC. Its translation is CASSIQALPNNEQFF. The V call is TRBV19, the J call TRBJ2-1; D gene uncertain. Germline loops: CDR1 LNHDA, CDR2 SQIVND (reference sequence). V shed 3 bases and J shed 5 bases, with 14 bases lying between them. CDR3 size: 15 residues.

At least ten counts were recorded for this clonotype. V usage is TRBV12-3 or TRBV12-4 and J usage is TRBJ2-7; D might be TRBD1 (7 bases). V was pared by 4 bases and J by 4 bases, with 14 bases between. The CDR3 covers 14 residues. DNA of the CDR3: TGTGCCAGCAGTTCCACACAGGGGAGGTACGAGCAGTACTTC. It specifies CASSSTQGRYEQYF.

This clonotype was observed many times. This chain uses TRBV12-3 or TRBV12-4 with TRBJ2-3; 7 bases are a match to TRBD2. The CDR3 is 16 amino acids. With V trimmed by 4 bases and J by 1 base, 8 bases remained unmatched. CDR3 nucleotide sequence: TGTGCCAGCAGTTCCTATAGCGGGCTCCGCACAGATACGCAGTATTTT. It encodes CASSSYSGLRTDTQYF.